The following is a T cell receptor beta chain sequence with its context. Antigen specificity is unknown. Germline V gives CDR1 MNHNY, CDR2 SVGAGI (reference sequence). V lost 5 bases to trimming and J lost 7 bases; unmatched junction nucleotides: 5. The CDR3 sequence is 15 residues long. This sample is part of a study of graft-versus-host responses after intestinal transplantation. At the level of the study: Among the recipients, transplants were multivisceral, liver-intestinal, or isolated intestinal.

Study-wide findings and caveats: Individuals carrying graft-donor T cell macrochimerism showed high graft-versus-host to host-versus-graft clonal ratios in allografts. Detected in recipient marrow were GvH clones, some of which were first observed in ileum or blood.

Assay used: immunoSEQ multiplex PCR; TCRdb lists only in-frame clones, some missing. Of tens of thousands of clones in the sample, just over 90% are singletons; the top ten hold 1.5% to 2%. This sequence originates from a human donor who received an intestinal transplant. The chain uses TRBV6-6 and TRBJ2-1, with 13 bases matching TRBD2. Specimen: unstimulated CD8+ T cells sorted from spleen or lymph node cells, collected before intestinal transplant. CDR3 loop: CASSPLAGGPNEQFF. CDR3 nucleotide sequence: TGTGCCAGCAGTCCACTAGCGGGGGGGCCAAATGAGCAGTTCTTC.